This is a list of T cell receptor beta chains from one sample in a study of T cell clones after liver transplantation. Assay: immunoSEQ multiplex PCR; the TCRdb copy retains only in-frame clones and omits some. In the table there are some 40,000 clones, roughly 86% of which are singletons. Sample: CD4+ T cells from blood, taken 24 months after liver transplant. The source is a human patient who received a liver transplant. Some T cells may arise from the graft donor. The CDR3 runs from the conserved cysteine through the conserved F or W. Each record gives: V gene, CDR3 length, D gene, clone size, J gene, CDR3 protein, CDR3 DNA. A D gene is named only where the DNA matches it firmly. Clone size appears in some rows only: once, few, many, or a class for an expanded clone.

TRBV7-9,17,.,.,TRBJ1-5,CASSLVRDGYSNQPQHF,TGTGCCAGCAGCTTAGTTAGGGACGGCTATAGCAATCAGCCCCAGCATTTT
TRBV6-6,14,TRBD2,.,TRBJ2-1,CASSVAGAYNEQFF,TGTGCCAGCTCAGTAGCGGGAGCCTACAATGAGCAGTTCTTC
TRBV7-2,13,TRBD1,.,TRBJ2-7,CASSGDRGYEQYF,TGTGCCAGCAGCGGGGACAGGGGCTACGAGCAGTACTTC
TRBV7-8,13,.,.,TRBJ1-5,CASNTDRDQPQHF,TGTGCCAGCAACACAGACAGAGATCAGCCCCAGCATTTT
TRBV2,15,TRBD2,.,TRBJ2-1,CASETFAGVYNEQFF,TGTGCCAGCGAGACCTTTGCGGGGGTTTACAATGAGCAGTTCTTC
TRBV19,17,.,.,TRBJ1-1,CASSTFLDISMNTEAFF,TGTGCCAGTAGTACATTCTTGGACATATCCATGAACACTGAAGCTTTCTTT
TRBV10-1,13,.,.,TRBJ1-2,CASSEGRAAGYTF,TGCGCCAGCAGTGAGGGCAGGGCGGCTGGCTACACCTTC
TRBV28,14,.,.,TRBJ1-3,CASSPPGSGNTIYF,TGTGCCAGCAGCCCCCCGGGCTCTGGAAACACCATATATTTT
TRBV10-3,12,.,few,TRBJ2-2,CAISVNGRELFF,TGTGCCATCAGTGTAAACGGACGGGAGCTGTTTTTT
TRBV6-1,14,.,.,TRBJ1-1,CASRVTFDGTEAFF,TGTGCCAGCAGGGTTACATTCGACGGCACTGAAGCTTTCTTT
TRBV5-1,16,.,.,TRBJ2-5,CASYSSQGGGQETQYF,TGCGCCAGCTACTCATCCCAGGGGGGAGGCCAAGAGACCCAGTACTTC
TRBV7-9,13,TRBD1,.,TRBJ1-1,CASRQGQNTEAFF,TGTGCCAGTCGACAGGGACAGAACACTGAAGCTTTCTTT
TRBV6-6,16,.,.,TRBJ2-1,CASRPQTGKSYNEQFF,TGTGCCAGCAGACCCCAAACAGGGAAGTCCTACAATGAGCAGTTCTTC
TRBV5-4,15,TRBD1,.,TRBJ1-1,CASSLLGGTVDEAFF,TGTGCCAGCAGCTTGTTGGGTGGGACAGTAGATGAAGCTTTCTTT
TRBV4-2,18,TRBD2,once,TRBJ2-1,CASSQESTSGGIYNEQFF,TGTGCCAGCAGCCAAGAGAGTACTAGCGGGGGGATCTACAATGAGCAGTTCTTC
TRBV6-5,11,.,.,TRBJ2-7,CASSYPYEQYF,TGTGCCAGCAGTTACCCCTACGAGCAGTACTTC
TRBV28,16,TRBD1,.,TRBJ1-5,CASSFSQGARNQPQHF,TGTGCCAGCAGTTTCTCTCAGGGGGCCCGCAATCAGCCCCAGCATTTT
TRBV5-1,14,TRBD1,.,TRBJ1-2,CASRDRGKSYGYTF,TGCGCCAGTCGGGACAGGGGTAAAAGTTATGGCTACACCTTC
TRBV5-1,15,.,.,TRBJ1-4,CASSSRGGYGEKLFF,TGCGCCAGCAGCTCGAGGGGGGGCTACGGTGAAAAACTGTTTTTT
TRBV6-4,15,TRBD2,.,TRBJ2-1,CASSPSGSSYNEQFF,TGTGCCAGCAGTCCTAGCGGGAGTTCCTACAATGAGCAGTTCTTC
TRBV18,13,.,.,TRBJ1-3,CASSLISGNTIYF,TGTGCCAGCTCACTCATCTCTGGAAACACCATATATTTT
TRBV6-5,13,.,.,TRBJ1-1,CASSQHANTEAFF,TGTGCCAGCAGCCAACACGCGAACACTGAAGCTTTCTTT
TRBV6-6,16,.,.,TRBJ2-5,CASSSTVRFPRETQYF,TGTGCCAGCAGTTCTACCGTAAGGTTCCCGAGGGAGACCCAGTACTTC
TRBV5-1,15,.,.,TRBJ2-5,CASSLPGAFQETQYF,TGCGCCAGCAGCTTGCCGGGCGCGTTCCAAGAGACCCAGTACTTC
TRBV19,12,.,.,TRBJ2-3,CASSTSTDTQYF,TGTGCCAGTAGTACCAGTACAGATACGCAGTATTTT
TRBV5-5,16,TRBD1,.,TRBJ2-2,CASSGVDRANTGELFF,TGTGCCAGCAGCGGGGTGGACAGGGCCAACACCGGGGAGCTGTTTTTT
TRBV28,15,.,.,TRBJ2-5,CASSLSGSGQETQYF,TGTGCCAGCAGTTTAAGCGGGTCCGGTCAAGAGACCCAGTACTTC
TRBV5-1,16,TRBD2,.,TRBJ2-5,CASSLEPGLAGGTQYF,TGCGCCAGCAGCTTGGAACCGGGGCTAGCGGGAGGAACCCAGTACTTC
TRBV21-1,18,.,.,TRBJ2-7,CASSKVLAGETSSYEQYF,TGTGCCAGCAGCAAAGTACTAGCGGGGGAAACAAGCTCCTACGAGCAGTACTTC
TRBV11-2,16,TRBD1,.,TRBJ1-4,CASSARSGQPNEKLFF,TGTGCCAGCAGTGCTAGATCGGGACAGCCTAATGAAAAACTGTTTTTT
TRBV7-3,13,.,.,TRBJ2-5,CASSLYPRETQYF,TGTGCCAGCAGCTTATACCCGAGGGAGACCCAGTACTTC
TRBV6-1,13,.,.,TRBJ2-1,CASSPSYSHEQFF,TGTGCCAGCAGTCCAAGCTACAGCCATGAGCAGTTCTTC
TRBV27,15,.,few,TRBJ2-6,CASTRTIYGANVLTF,TGTGCCAGCACCCGAACTATCTATGGGGCCAACGTCCTGACTTTC
TRBV5-1,15,.,.,TRBJ2-7,CASTKDSRPVNEQYF,TGCGCCAGCACGAAAGACAGTCGGCCGGTCAACGAGCAGTACTTC
TRBV6-6,15,.,.,TRBJ1-1,CASTTRRGWDTEAFF,TGTGCCAGCACAACCCGTAGGGGGTGGGACACTGAAGCTTTCTTT
TRBV2,14,.,.,TRBJ1-6,CASRTGSYNSPLHF,TGTGCCAGCAGGACAGGTTCTTATAATTCACCCCTCCACTTT
TRBV2,15,.,.,TRBJ2-1,CASRGGISSYNEQFF,TGTGCCAGCAGGGGAGGAATCTCCTCCTACAATGAGCAGTTCTTC
TRBV7-3,15,TRBD1,.,TRBJ2-2,CASTTEGTATGELFF,TGTGCCAGCACCACCGAAGGGACAGCCACCGGGGAGCTGTTTTTT